The entry below gives a single T cell receptor (beta chain) sequence along with its context. Profiling relied on immunoSEQ multiplex PCR, and the TCRdb table lists in-frame clones only, not all of them. The sample includes approximately 660,000 clones, approximately 90% of them seen just once. The data were taken from a study of shared T cell receptors in the human thymus. The CDR3 runs 14 residues. Germline-derived CDR1 and CDR2 are SGHDT and YYEEEE. The germline V and J ends were trimmed by 2 bases and 6 bases, with 13 bases remaining between them. This sample also belongs to another study, concerning human thymus T cells.

The clonotype was recovered from a boy under two years old with a congenital heart defect. The source material was thymocytes. V is TRBV5-6 and J is TRBJ2-3; D possibly corresponds to TRBD1 (5 bases). The CDR3 loop reads CASSFLENRDTQYF. The DNA of the CDR3 is TGTGCCAGCAGCTTCCTAGAAAACAGGGATACGCAGTATTTT.